Described below is a single TCR beta chain sequence and its context. What it binds is unknown. The data originate from a study of cytomegalovirus exposure and HLA in healthy donors. Regarding the study as a whole: A few CMV-associated chains proved CMV antigen-specific in vitro.

There are 16 residues in the CDR3. Germline V gene data show CDR1 as SGHRS and CDR2 as YFSETQ. With 4 bases removed from V and 3 bases from J, the gap between germline ends came to 17 bases. In the PCR, 60 Vbeta and 13 Jbeta primers were used. Study processing details: Per a later analysis, the number of unique TCR beta chains was about 78 million, of which around 9.9 million were shared. Generated by immunoSEQ multiplex PCR, the TCRdb table keeps only in-frame clones and is missing some. That table gives V, J and clone size, and the DNA gave D and trimming. The sample has roughly 36,000 clones; 75% to 85% are singletons. The donors, nominally healthy at sampling, likely had unrecorded immune exposures.

This receptor was identified in a male donor in good health and CMV-seronegative. The V call is TRBV5-1, the J call TRBJ1-3, with D possibly matching TRBD1 (5 bases). Source material: PBMCs. CDR3 amino acids: CASSISGVTDGNTIYF. The CDR3 DNA is TGCGCCAGCAGCATCTCCGGTGTGACAGATGGAAACACCATATATTTT. The full variable domain, in which reference TRBV5-1 and TRBJ1-3 provide the parts outside the CDR3, is KAGVTQTPRYLIKTRGQQVTLSCSPISGHRSVSWYQQTPGQGLQFLFEYFSETQRNKGNFPGRFSGRQFSNSRSEMNVSTLELGDSALYLCASSISGVTDGNTIYFGEGSWLTVV.